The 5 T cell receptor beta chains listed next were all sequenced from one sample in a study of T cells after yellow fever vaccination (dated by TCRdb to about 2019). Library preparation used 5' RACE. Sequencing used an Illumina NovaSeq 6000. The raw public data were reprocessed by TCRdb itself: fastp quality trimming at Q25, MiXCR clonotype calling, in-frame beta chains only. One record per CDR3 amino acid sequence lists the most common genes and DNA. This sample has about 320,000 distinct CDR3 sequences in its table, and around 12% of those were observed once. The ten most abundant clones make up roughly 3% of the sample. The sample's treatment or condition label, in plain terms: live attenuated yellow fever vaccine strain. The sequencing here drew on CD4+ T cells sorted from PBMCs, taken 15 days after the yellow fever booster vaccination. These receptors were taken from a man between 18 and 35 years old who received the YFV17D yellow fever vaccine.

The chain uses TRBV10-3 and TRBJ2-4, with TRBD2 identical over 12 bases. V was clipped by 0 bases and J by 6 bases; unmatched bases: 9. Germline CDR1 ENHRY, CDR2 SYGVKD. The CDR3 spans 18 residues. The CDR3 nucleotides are TGTGCCATCAGTGAGTCTGCAGACCCGACTAGCGGGGGAAACATTCAGTACTTC. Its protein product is CAISESADPTSGGNIQYF.

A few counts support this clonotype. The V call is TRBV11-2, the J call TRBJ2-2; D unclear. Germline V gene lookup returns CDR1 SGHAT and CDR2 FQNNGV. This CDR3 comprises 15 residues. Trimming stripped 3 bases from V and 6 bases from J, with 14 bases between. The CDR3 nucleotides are TGTGCCAGCAGCTTCCCCCGCAGGACGGCCGGGGAGCTGTTTTTT. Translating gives CASSFPRRTAGELFF.

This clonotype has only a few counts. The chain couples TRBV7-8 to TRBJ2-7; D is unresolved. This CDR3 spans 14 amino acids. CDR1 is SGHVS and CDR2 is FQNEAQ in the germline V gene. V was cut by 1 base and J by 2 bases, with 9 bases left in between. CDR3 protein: CASSLDGLTYEQYF. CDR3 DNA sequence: TGTGCCAGCAGCTTAGACGGCTTGACCTACGAGCAGTACTTC.

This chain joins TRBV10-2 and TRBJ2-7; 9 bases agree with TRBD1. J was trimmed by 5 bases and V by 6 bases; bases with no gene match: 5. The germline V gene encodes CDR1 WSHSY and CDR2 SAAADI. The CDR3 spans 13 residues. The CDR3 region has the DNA TGCGCCAGCAGACAGGGGGCAATAAACGAGCAGTACGTC. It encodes CASRQGAINEQYV.

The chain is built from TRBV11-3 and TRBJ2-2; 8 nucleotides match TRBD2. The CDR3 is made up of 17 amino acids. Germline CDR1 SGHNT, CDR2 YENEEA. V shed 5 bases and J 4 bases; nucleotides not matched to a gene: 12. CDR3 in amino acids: CASSPRPGGVGTGELFF. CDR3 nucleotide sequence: TGTGCCAGCAGCCCGCGGCCGGGGGGGGTCGGCACCGGGGAGCTGTTTTTT.